Listed below are T cell receptor beta chains from one sample, sequenced in a study of spatial heterogeneity in lung cancer. TCRdb reprocessed the 5' RACE reads with MiXCR, giving one entry per CDR3 protein. Of around 98,000 distinct CDR3 sequences detected, approximately 19% appear once; the ten largest clones hold 20% to 25%. This sample comprised PBMCs, obtained at follow-up. These receptors originate from a male donor with early-stage non-small cell lung cancer. Each CDR3 is given with its conserved first and last residue. The D gene is left open where the match is weak. Clone size, where shown, is once, few, many, or a class for clones that have expanded.

D,size,V,J,DNA,CDR3
-,-,TRBV12-3/TRBV12-4,TRBJ1-1,TGTGCCAGCAGTTTTACACCCACAGGCTACGGGACTGAAGCTTTCTTT,CASSFTPTGYGTEAFF
TRBD1,-,TRBV11-3,TRBJ2-1,TGTGCCAGCAGCTTTTTGGGACAGGGGGCCCATGAGCAGTTCTTC,CASSFLGQGAHEQFF
-,few,TRBV27,TRBJ2-7,TGTGCCAGCAGTTTACTCAGGGTATCCGAGCAGTACTTC,CASSLLRVSEQYF
-,-,TRBV3-1,TRBJ1-1,TGTGCCAGCAGTCCCTTACAAGTCACTGAAGCTTTCTTT,CASSPLQVTEAFF
-,-,TRBV29-1,TRBJ1-3,TGCAGCGTTGATCTCAGGGGTACTGGAAACACCATATATTTT,CSVDLRGTGNTIYF
-,few,TRBV3-1,TRBJ1-3,TGTGCCAGCAGCCAGCCCCGCGGGCCTGGAAACACCATATATTTT,CASSQPRGPGNTIYF
TRBD1,many,TRBV29-1,TRBJ1-2,TGCAGCGTACGACAGGGGTATGGCTACACCTTC,CSVRQGYGYTF
-,few,TRBV4-2,TRBJ1-1,TGTGCCAGCAGCCAACCCAGGGGACGCCAACAGGGGAACACTGAAGCTTTCTTT,CASSQPRGRQQGNTEAFF
-,-,TRBV7-8,TRBJ1-1,TGTGCCAGCAGCACCTTGTCTGGCAACACTGAAGCTTTCTTT,CASSTLSGNTEAFF
TRBD1,-,TRBV12-3/TRBV12-4,TRBJ1-6,TGTGCCATCCGGGACAGGGGATGGGGTTCACCCCTCCACTTT,CAIRDRGWGSPLHF
TRBD2,few,TRBV20-1,TRBJ2-1,TGCAGTGCTAGAGAAACTAGCGGGAGGGCATATATTGATGAGCAGTTCTTC,CSARETSGRAYIDEQFF
-,few,TRBV5-1,TRBJ2-3,TGCGCCAGCAGCTGGGCACTGACAGACACAGATACGCAGTATTTT,CASSWALTDTDTQYF
TRBD1,-,TRBV7-2,TRBJ1-1,TGTGCCAGCAGCTGGGACAGGGCGAACACTGAAGCTTTCTTT,CASSWDRANTEAFF
TRBD2,-,TRBV5-4,TRBJ2-7,TGTGCCAGCAGCGGAGCCGGGACTAGCGGGAACTACGAGCAGTACTTC,CASSGAGTSGNYEQYF
TRBD2,few,TRBV10-1,TRBJ2-1,TGCGCCAGCAGTCCTAATAGCGGGAGCTCTAGCAATGAGCAGTTCTTC,CASSPNSGSSSNEQFF
TRBD1,few,TRBV28,TRBJ1-6,TGTGCCAGCAGTTTTCAGGGGGAGCGGAATTCACCCCTCCACTTT,CASSFQGERNSPLHF
TRBD1,few,TRBV18,TRBJ1-5,TGTGCCAGCTCACCCGGACAGGGTACTCAGCCCCAGCATTTT,CASSPGQGTQPQHF
-,-,TRBV15,TRBJ2-5,TGTGCCACCAGCTCCCGGGACGGAAAAGAGACCCAGTACTTC,CATSSRDGKETQYF
-,few,TRBV10-3,TRBJ2-7,TGTGCCATCAGTGGGCCGGGGGCATCCTACGAGCAGTACTTC,CAISGPGASYEQYF
-,-,TRBV6-2/TRBV6-3,TRBJ1-1,TGTGCCAGCAGCATACATGGTTACACTGAAGCTTTCTTT,CASSIHGYTEAFF
-,-,TRBV20-1,TRBJ1-1,TGCAGTGCTAGTCAAGAGTACACTGAAGCTTTCTTT,CSASQEYTEAFF
TRBD1,-,TRBV11-1,TRBJ2-2,TGTGCCAGCAGCTTAGCTGTCATGACAGGGCAGGGCGGGGAGCTGTTTTTT,CASSLAVMTGQGGELFF
TRBD1,few,TRBV27,TRBJ1-5,TGTGCCAGCAGTCCCGGGGACAGCATTTATGGTCAGCCCCAGCATTTT,CASSPGDSIYGQPQHF
TRBD1,-,TRBV24-1,TRBJ2-5,TGTGCCACCAGTGATTTGAGGACAGGGACCCAGTACTTC,CATSDLRTGTQYF
-,-,TRBV5-8,TRBJ2-5,TGTGCCAGCAGCTTGGCCGGAGGTTTGGGGACCCAGTACTTC,CASSLAGGLGTQYF
-,-,TRBV10-3,TRBJ1-1,TGTGCCATCAGTGAGTCAGAGTTCGAAGCTTTCTTT,CAISESEFEAFF
-,-,TRBV27,TRBJ1-5,TGTGCCAGCAGTTGGGCTCGCAATCAGCCCCAGCATTTT,CASSWARNQPQHF